This is a list of T cell receptor beta chains from one sample in a study of Ad26.COV2.S vaccination and SARS-CoV-2 variants. Measured with immunoSEQ multiplex PCR; TCRdb has only the in-frame clones, and not every one. The sample lists about 480,000 clones; about 83% were seen once. The sequencing here drew on peripheral blood, taken in a trial of Ad26.COV2.S vaccine versus placebo. These receptors were taken from a person between 18 and 65 years old who received the Ad26.COV2.S COVID-19 vaccine or a placebo. CDR3s include the opening cysteine and the closing phenylalanine or tryptophan. A D gene is named only where the DNA matches it firmly. Some rows have no size entry. The others give once, few or many, or a class for an expanded clone.

d_gene	abundance	v_gene	j_gene	CDR3aa	CDR3nt
.	once	TRBV15	TRBJ2-1	CATSSGNEQFF	TGTGCCACCAGCAGTGGGAATGAGCAGTTCTTC
.	once	TRBV5-4	TRBJ1-3	CASSLAGPSGNTIYF	TGTGCCAGCAGCTTGGCAGGCCCCTCTGGAAACACCATATATTTT
.	.	TRBV5-1	TRBJ1-2	CASSLDSGTRGGYTF	TGCGCCAGCAGCTTGGACTCCGGGACACGAGGAGGCTACACCTTC
.	.	TRBV28	TRBJ1-3	CASSSPYSGNTIYF	TGTGCCAGCAGTTCCCCGTACTCTGGAAACACCATATATTTT
.	.	TRBV9	TRBJ1-1	CASSVSALNTEAFF	TGTGCCAGCAGCGTAAGTGCCCTGAACACTGAAGCTTTCTTT
.	.	TRBV30	TRBJ2-1	CAWSVLAGSSYNEQFF	TGTGCCTGGAGTGTTCTCGCGGGGAGCTCCTACAATGAGCAGTTCTTC
.	.	TRBV9	TRBJ1-4	CASSVAGGLANEKLFF	TGTGCCAGCAGCGTAGCTGGGGGGCTGGCTAATGAAAAACTGTTTTTT
TRBD2	.	TRBV18	TRBJ2-5	CASSPYGGRETQYF	TGTGCCAGCTCACCATACGGCGGGAGAGAGACCCAGTACTTC
.	.	TRBV29-1	TRBJ2-7	CSVEGGAEQYF	TGCAGCGTTGAAGGAGGGGCCGAGCAGTACTTC
.	.	TRBV19	TRBJ1-2	CASSKGLIYGYTF	TGTGCCAGTAGTAAGGGACTGATCTATGGCTACACCTTC
.	.	TRBV5-8	TRBJ1-6	CASSLGWGPDSPLHF	TGTGCCAGCAGCTTGGGATGGGGTCCGGATTCACCCCTCCACTTT
TRBD1	.	TRBV28	TRBJ1-3	CASSLQGAGNTIYF	TGTGCCAGCAGTTTACAGGGGGCTGGAAACACCATATATTTT
.	.	TRBV12-3/TRBV12-4	TRBJ1-2	CASSLRGGYTF	TGTGCCAGCAGTTTAAGAGGTGGCTACACCTTC
TRBD2	.	TRBV7-9	TRBJ2-1	CASSSLTSGRVHEQFF	TGTGCCAGCAGCTCCCTGACTAGCGGGAGGGTTCATGAGCAGTTCTTC
.	.	TRBV27	TRBJ1-1	CASRAQGFGEAFF	TGTGCCAGCAGGGCACAGGGTTTCGGTGAAGCTTTCTTT
.	.	TRBV5-4	TRBJ2-1	CASSLVDHNEQFF	TGTGCCAGCAGCTTGGTAGACCACAATGAGCAGTTCTTC
.	.	TRBV4-3	TRBJ2-7	CASSPPGRNEQYF	TGCGCCAGCAGCCCACCCGGACGTAACGAGCAGTACTTC
.	.	TRBV5-4	TRBJ2-7	CASSLDSFVNEQYF	TGTGCCAGCAGCTTGGATTCCTTTGTAAACGAGCAGTACTTC
.	.	TRBV7-2	TRBJ1-6	CASSANTGTRGSPLHF	TGTGCCAGCAGCGCGAATACAGGGACAAGAGGTTCACCCCTCCACTTT
.	.	TRBV19	TRBJ1-1	CASGAGVWGGAEAFF	TGTGCCAGCGGGGCAGGCGTTTGGGGAGGCGCTGAAGCTTTCTTT
.	.	TRBV19	TRBJ2-1	CASSMSGEQFF	TGTGCCAGTAGTATGTCGGGTGAGCAGTTCTTC
.	.	TRBV5-5	TRBJ1-2	CASSFLQLGQGYTF	TGTGCCAGCAGCTTCCTTCAACTTGGACAGGGCTACACCTTC
TRBD2	.	TRBV6-6	TRBJ2-3	CASSRGTSGSGPDTQYF	TGTGCCAGCAGCCGAGGGACTAGCGGGAGCGGGCCAGATACGCAGTATTTT
.	.	TRBV14	TRBJ1-2	CASSPHLTENYGYTF	TGTGCCAGCAGCCCCCACCTGACAGAGAACTATGGCTACACCTTC
TRBD1	once	TRBV5-6	TRBJ2-1	CASSWMTGRDSYNEQFF	TGTGCCAGCAGCTGGATGACAGGGCGAGACTCCTACAATGAGCAGTTCTTC
.	.	TRBV10-1	TRBJ2-5	CASSETSQGRQETQYF	TGCGCCAGCAGTGAGACCTCACAGGGTCGGCAAGAGACCCAGTACTTC
.	.	TRBV30	TRBJ1-5	CAWRDPSISNQPQHF	TGTGCCTGGAGAGATCCCAGCATTAGCAATCAGCCCCAGCATTTT
TRBD2	.	TRBV5-4	TRBJ2-1	CASSLGSRTSYNEQFF	TGTGCCAGCAGCTTGGGGTCTCGGACTAGCTACAATGAGCAGTTCTTC
.	.	TRBV28	TRBJ2-7	CASSPIPGATYEQYF	TGTGCCAGCAGTCCCATCCCAGGGGCCACCTACGAGCAGTACTTC
TRBD1	.	TRBV5-1	TRBJ1-2	CASGYPGQEYGYTF	TGCGCCAGCGGATACCCGGGACAGGAGTATGGCTACACCTTC
TRBD1	.	TRBV6-6	TRBJ2-7	CASSPRQGAYEQYF	TGTGCCAGCAGCCCCCGACAGGGGGCCTACGAGCAGTACTTC
.	.	TRBV4-3	TRBJ2-1	CASSSQGPGDNEQFF	TGCGCCAGCAGCTCCCAGGGGCCTGGGGACAATGAGCAGTTCTTC
TRBD1	.	TRBV2	TRBJ1-2	CASSPQGGGHHGYTF	TGTGCCAGCAGCCCCCAGGGAGGGGGCCACCATGGCTACACCTTC
TRBD2	.	TRBV11-2	TRBJ2-1	CASSLDLGTSAYNEQFF	TGTGCCAGCAGCTTAGATCTCGGGACTAGCGCTTACAATGAGCAGTTCTTC
.	.	TRBV7-9	TRBJ2-4	CASSGGGEDIQYF	TGTGCCAGCAGCGGAGGAGGGGAGGACATTCAGTACTTC
TRBD1	once	TRBV19	TRBJ2-7	CASSILTGTGYEQYF	TGTGCCAGTAGTATATTGACAGGGACGGGCTACGAGCAGTACTTC
.	.	TRBV6-5	TRBJ1-4	CASSQGSEKLFF	TGTGCCAGCAGTCAGGGATCGGAAAAACTGTTTTTT
.	.	TRBV27	TRBJ1-2	CASSFGLTYGYTF	TGTGCCAGCAGTTTCGGCTTAACATATGGCTACACCTTC
TRBD1	.	TRBV19	TRBJ2-5	CASSLQGAEETQYF	TGTGCCAGTAGTTTACAGGGGGCTGAGGAGACCCAGTACTTC
.	.	TRBV6-1	TRBJ2-7	CASSAHRGDPANVEQYF	TGTGCCAGCAGTGCCCACCGTGGGGACCCAGCCAATGTAGAGCAGTACTTC
.	.	TRBV14	TRBJ2-1	CASSQAAGQLYNEQFF	TGTGCCAGCAGCCAAGCGGCGGGACAACTATACAATGAGCAGTTCTTC
TRBD1	few	TRBV12-3/TRBV12-4	TRBJ1-1	CASRAGGHTEAFF	TGTGCCAGCCGGGCAGGGGGGCACACTGAAGCTTTCTTT
.	.	TRBV5-1	TRBJ1-1	CASSLPLSTEAFF	TGCGCCAGCAGCCTTCCCCTCTCCACTGAAGCTTTCTTT
.	.	TRBV4-3	TRBJ1-1	CASSQGRGRWGTEAFF	TGCGCCAGCAGCCAAGGTAGAGGCAGGTGGGGCACTGAAGCTTTCTTT
.	.	TRBV6-1	TRBJ1-5	CASSEAGGVNQPQHF	TGTGCCAGCAGTGAAGCAGGGGGGGTTAATCAGCCCCAGCATTTT
.	.	TRBV30	TRBJ2-2	CAWSERRDGELFF	TGTGCCTGGAGTGAGCGGCGGGACGGGGAGCTGTTTTTT
.	.	TRBV29-1	TRBJ2-7	CSVGEDYEQYF	TGCAGCGTGGGGGAGGACTACGAGCAGTACTTC
.	.	TRBV20-1	TRBJ2-5	CSAPNEETQYF	TGCAGTGCGCCTAACGAAGAGACCCAGTACTTC
.	.	TRBV6-5	TRBJ2-7	CASSLAYSYEQYF	TGTGCCAGCAGCCTAGCCTACTCCTACGAGCAGTACTTC
.	.	TRBV30	TRBJ2-5	CAWSPNRIPGQETQYF	TGTGCCTGGAGTCCCAATAGGATTCCGGGGCAAGAGACCCAGTACTTC
.	.	TRBV19	TRBJ2-2	CASSPRTVPGELFF	TGTGCCAGTAGCCCCCGGACCGTTCCCGGGGAGCTGTTTTTT
TRBD1	.	TRBV28	TRBJ2-2	CASRLQGAKTGELFF	TGTGCCAGCAGACTCCAGGGGGCGAAAACCGGGGAGCTGTTTTTT
TRBD1	.	TRBV28	TRBJ1-4	CASSPPSGTGTNEKLFF	TGTGCCAGCAGTCCCCCGTCCGGGACAGGGACTAATGAAAAACTGTTTTTT
TRBD1	.	TRBV7-7	TRBJ2-2	CASSEGTVGELFF	TGTGCTAGCAGCGAGGGGACAGTCGGGGAGCTGTTTTTT
TRBD2	few	TRBV7-2	TRBJ2-1	CASSLTSGRFNEQFF	TGTGCCAGCAGCTTGACTAGCGGGAGGTTCAATGAGCAGTTCTTC
TRBD2	.	TRBV20-1	TRBJ2-3	CSASRASGRIDTQYF	TGCAGTGCTAGTAGGGCTAGCGGGAGGATAGATACGCAGTATTTT
.	few	TRBV30	TRBJ2-5	CAWSVLGRETQYF	TGTGCCTGGAGTGTACTAGGGCGAGAGACCCAGTACTTC
.	.	TRBV4-3	TRBJ1-2	CASSRTPGFFGYGYTF	TGCGCCAGCAGCCGCACCCCGGGGTTTTTTGGCTATGGCTACACCTTC
TRBD2	.	TRBV4-1	TRBJ2-3	CASSPARLAGVTDTQYF	TGCGCCAGCAGTCCTGCCCGACTAGCGGGAGTCACAGATACGCAGTATTTT
TRBD2	.	TRBV7-9	TRBJ2-5	CASSLGGTTAQETQYF	TGTGCCAGCAGCTTAGGTGGGACTACGGCCCAAGAGACCCAGTACTTC